Listed below are T cell receptor beta chains from one sample, sequenced in a study of spatial heterogeneity in lung cancer. Each CDR3 protein is one row after TCRdb ran MiXCR on the 5' RACE reads. The sample has over 50,000 distinct CDR3 sequences; under 7.5% are singletons. Sequenced here: PBMCs, sampled at surgery. The source of these receptors is a female donor with early-stage non-small cell lung cancer. Each CDR3 is given with its conserved first and last residue. D genes are given only for firm matches. Not all rows give a size; the values are once, few, many and, for expanded clones, a class.

D gene	clone size	V gene	J gene	CDR3 DNA	CDR3 protein
.	.	TRBV14	TRBJ1-6	TGTGCCAGCAGCCACTCCAGGAGTTCACCCCTCCACTTT	CASSHSRSSPLHF
TRBD1	many	TRBV27	TRBJ2-5	TGTGCCAGCAGAAGACAGGGCGAAGAGACCCAGTACTTC	CASRRQGEETQYF
.	few	TRBV12-3/TRBV12-4	TRBJ1-1	TGTGCCAGCAGTCCATTACGCACTGAAGCTTTCTTT	CASSPLRTEAFF
.	few	TRBV6-5	TRBJ1-1	TGTGCCAGCAGTTACTATCCCCTTCTGGACACTGAAGCTTTCTTT	CASSYYPLLDTEAFF
TRBD1	many	TRBV12-3/TRBV12-4	TRBJ1-1	TGTGCCAGCAGTCTCAGGGGGTACACTGAAGCTTTCTTT	CASSLRGYTEAFF
.	.	TRBV9	TRBJ2-1	TGTGCCAGCAGCCCCTCCTCGCGGGTAAGCTCCTACAATGAGCAGTTCTTC	CASSPSSRVSSYNEQFF
TRBD2	many	TRBV5-6	TRBJ2-3	TGTGCCAGCAGCTTGGTGGGGGGGAGTTCACCAGATACGCAGTATTTT	CASSLVGGSSPDTQYF
TRBD2	many	TRBV7-3	TRBJ2-1	TGTGCCAGCAGCTCCAGCGGGGGAAGCTCCTACAATGAGCAGTTCTTC	CASSSSGGSSYNEQFF
.	many	TRBV2	TRBJ2-5	TGTGCCAGCAGTGACTACACGCAGGTGGAGACCCAGTACTTC	CASSDYTQVETQYF
TRBD2	.	TRBV3-1	TRBJ2-7	TGTGCCAACAGCCTGGGAGAGGGACTACTTTCCTACGAGCAGTACTTC	CANSLGEGLLSYEQYF
.	few	TRBV2	TRBJ1-1	TGTGCCAGCAGTGAAGCTACGACAGTGAACACTGAAGCTTTCTTT	CASSEATTVNTEAFF
.	many	TRBV6-5	TRBJ2-7	TGTGCCAGCAGTTACTCGATCCGATCGGGGAAGGAGCAGTACTTC	CASSYSIRSGKEQYF
.	few	TRBV5-1	TRBJ1-1	TGCGCCAGCAGCACCCGCCCTGACTTCAACACTGAAGCTTTCTTT	CASSTRPDFNTEAFF
.	many	TRBV6-5	TRBJ2-7	TGTGCCAGCAGCTACGACATTTTCTACGAGCAGTACTTC	CASSYDIFYEQYF
TRBD1	many	TRBV20-1	TRBJ1-6	TGCAGTGCTACGACAGGGCCTAATTCACCCCTCCACTTT	CSATTGPNSPLHF
TRBD1	many	TRBV7-3	TRBJ1-4	TGTGCCAGCAGCTTTTCCGGGACAGGTCCTGAAAAACTGTTTTTT	CASSFSGTGPEKLFF
.	many	TRBV7-9	TRBJ2-1	TGTGCCAGCAGCTCTGAAGGGTATGAGCAGTTCTTC	CASSSEGYEQFF
.	many	TRBV19	TRBJ2-7	TGTGCCAGTAGTACCCCGGCAGGGGTCGAGCAGTACTTC	CASSTPAGVEQYF
.	many	TRBV27	TRBJ1-1	TGTGCCAGCAGTCGACAGTCCGGGTACACTGAAGCTTTCTTT	CASSRQSGYTEAFF
.	many	TRBV5-1	TRBJ2-3	TGCGCCAGCAGCTTTCGGGGAACTAGCACAGATACGCAGTATTTT	CASSFRGTSTDTQYF
.	few	TRBV13	TRBJ2-6	TGTGCCAGCAGCTTCTGGGGAAGTGGGGCCAACGTCCTGACTTTC	CASSFWGSGANVLTF
TRBD1	few	TRBV11-2	TRBJ2-5	TGTGCCAGCAGTCGGACAGGGGGGGGAGAGACCCAGTACTTC	CASSRTGGGETQYF
.	few	TRBV3-1	TRBJ2-1	TGTGCCAGCAGCCCGAGTTCCGGGTGGAATGAGCAGTTCTTC	CASSPSSGWNEQFF
TRBD1	.	TRBV6-5	TRBJ1-2	TGTGCCAGCAGTTACTCTCGGCAGGGGGAGGGCTACACCTTC	CASSYSRQGEGYTF
.	many	TRBV7-2	TRBJ1-4	TGTGCCAGCAGTTATGGACAGTCAACTAATGAAAAACTGTTTTTT	CASSYGQSTNEKLFF
.	few	TRBV20-1	TRBJ2-7	TGCAGTGCTAGAGATGACTCATCCTGGGGCGCTGAGAAGCAGTACTTC	CSARDDSSWGAEKQYF
.	many	TRBV6-6	TRBJ2-1	TGTGCCAGCAGTTCGACGGTATCCTACAATGAGCAGTTCTTC	CASSSTVSYNEQFF
.	.	TRBV3-1	TRBJ2-5	TGTGCCAGCAGCCGAATGGAGACCCAGTACTTC	CASSRMETQYF
.	few	TRBV28	TRBJ1-1	TGTGCCAGCAGTTCCCCCATGCGGATTAACACTGAAGCTTTCTTT	CASSSPMRINTEAFF
.	few	TRBV7-9	TRBJ2-3	TGTGCCAGCAGCCGCGACAGGGATACGCAGTATTTT	CASSRDRDTQYF
.	many	TRBV5-6	TRBJ1-5	TGTGCCAGCAGCTTGCAGGGAGTGAGCAATCAGCCCCAGCATTTT	CASSLQGVSNQPQHF
TRBD1	many	TRBV11-2	TRBJ1-1	TGTGCCAGCAGCAAATCGGACAGGGGGGAAACTGAAGCTTTCTTT	CASSKSDRGETEAFF
.	.	TRBV19	TRBJ2-7	TGTGCCAGTAGTATAGATCGGAGCCGCATCTCCTACGAGCAGTACTTC	CASSIDRSRISYEQYF